Sequencing of this T cell receptor beta chain was carried out in a study of early T cells in non-severe SARS-CoV-2 infection. Study-level results: CD4 and private specificities were missed by VDJdb matching, which favored anti-spike CD8 responses.

The CDR3 length is 14 residues. The J segment lost 5 bases and the V segment lost 4 bases, leaving 5 bases of the junction unmatched. Germline CDR1 reads DFQATT; CDR2 reads SNEGSKA (reference sequence). TCRdb processed the 5' RACE reads anew with MiXCR; each CDR3 protein has one entry. Found here are 56,000 or so distinct CDR3 sequences, 7% to 10% of them singletons; the top ten hold 3.5% to 4.5%. This clonotype appeared many times. Antigen: not known. The chain links TRBV20-1 to TRBJ2-2; TRBD1 matches 9 bases. Sequenced: whole blood. The sequence was collected from an adult who was a healthcare worker with PCR-confirmed SARS-CoV-2 infection or an uninfected control (not recorded which). CDR3 in DNA: TGCAGTGCTACTCACAGGGGGCGGACCGGGGAGCTGTTTTTT. Its translation is CSATHRGRTGELFF.